These 7 T cell receptor beta chains share one sample of origin, sequenced in a study of cytotoxic CD8 clonotypes in ibrutinib-treated CLL. Produced via immunoSEQ multiplex PCR; TCRdb's table is partial and in-frame only. The table has 250,000 to 350,000 clones, about 72% seen once. Here the sequenced sample was PBMCs, taken at disease progression, from a patient treated with ibrutinib. The receptors originated from a human donor with chronic lymphocytic leukemia.

The V and J genes are TRBV27 and TRBJ1-2, with unresolved D. This CDR3 is 14 amino acids long. Per the germline V gene, CDR1 is MNHEY and CDR2 is SMNVEV (reference sequence). V was clipped by 5 bases and J by 0 bases, with 10 bases between them. CDR3 protein: CASSPSRANYGYTF. For the CDR3, the DNA is TGTGCCAGCAGTCCAAGTAGGGCTAACTATGGCTACACCTTC.

There are a few counts of this clone. The chain joins TRBV7-8 to TRBJ2-7, with 9 bases that match TRBD2. The CDR3 runs 14 residues. Germline-derived CDR1 and CDR2 are SGHVS and FQNEAQ. V trimming: 4 bases; J trimming: 3 bases; junction bases outside the gene matches: 4. The CDR3 DNA is TGTGCCAGCAGCTCTCTAGCGGGGTTCTACGAGCAGTACTTC. Amino acids: CASSSLAGFYEQYF.

The rearrangement links TRBV29-1 to TRBJ1-2, with 10 nucleotides matching TRBD1. Per germline, CDR1 SQVTM and CDR2 ANQGSEA. Germline trimming cut 5 bases from V and 0 bases from J; bases unmatched to any gene: 9. This CDR3 has 16 amino acids. Written as DNA, the CDR3 is TGCAGCGTTTGGGGCGGGACAGGGGAAACTAACTATGGCTACACCTTC. This codes for CSVWGGTGETNYGYTF.

The rearrangement joins TRBV2 to TRBJ2-5; no firm D call. The V and J ends lost 6 bases and 4 bases respectively, with 6 bases between them. The germline V gene has CDR1 SNHLY and CDR2 FYNNEI. The length of the CDR3 is 11 residues. CDR3: CASSLIETQYF. The CDR3 coding sequence is TGTGCCAGCAGCTTAATAGAGACCCAGTACTTC.

The CDR3 sequence: CASSYGWGQLETQYF. CDR3 bases: TGTGCCAGCAGTTACGGTTGGGGACAGTTGGAGACCCAGTACTTC. This chain connects TRBV28 to TRBJ2-5; TRBD1 matches 7 bases. This CDR3 has 15 amino acids. V shed 4 bases, J shed 5 bases, and the junction held 10 bases outside the gene matches. CDR1 and CDR2 (germline): MDHEN, SYDVKM.

There are a few counts of this clone. This rearrangement joins TRBV2 to TRBJ2-7, with 8 positions matching TRBD1. V lost 2 bases to trimming and J lost 1 base; unmatched junction nucleotides: 4. The CDR3 is made up of 15 amino acids. Per the germline V gene, CDR1 is SNHLY and CDR2 is FYNNEI. The CDR3, as DNA: TGTGCCAGCAGTGAACGGACAGGGCCATCCTACGAGCAGTACTTC. It encodes CASSERTGPSYEQYF.

The rearrangement uses TRBV5-1 and TRBJ2-3, with TRBD1 matching 12 bases. Germline CDR1 reads SGHRS; CDR2 reads YFSETQ. The CDR3 has 17 residues. The V segment lost 6 bases and the J segment 4 bases; nucleotides outside the gene matches: 12. This CDR3 reads CASTYPRGTGGSDTQYF. The CDR3 DNA sequence: TGCGCCAGCACCTACCCGCGGGGGACAGGGGGCTCAGATACGCAGTATTTT.